The 2 T cell receptor beta chains listed next were all sequenced from one sample in a study of graft-versus-host responses after intestinal transplantation. Measured with immunoSEQ multiplex PCR; TCRdb has only the in-frame clones, and not every one. The sample includes 85,000 to 130,000 clones, 87% of them seen just once. Their antigens are not known. Sequences were derived from unstimulated CD4+ T cells sorted from spleen or lymph node cells, sampled before intestinal transplant. Receptor source: a human donor who received an intestinal transplant.

This chain joins TRBV10-3 and TRBJ2-5; weak D call: TRBD2 (6 bases). The CDR3 is made up of 14 amino acids. Germline CDR1 ENHRY, CDR2 SYGVKD. V was shortened by 4 bases and J by 5 bases, with 14 bases between the two germline ends. The CDR3 bases are TGTGCCATCAGTGGGGGGGACGAAGGGGAGACCCAGTACTTC. Translated, it gives CAISGGDEGETQYF.

The chain uses TRBV11-3 and TRBJ2-1; TRBD2 matches 8 bases. Looked up from germline, CDR1 is SGHNT and CDR2 is YENEEA. CDR3 length: 19 amino acids. J was trimmed by 4 bases and V by 1 base; bases with no gene match: 15. CDR3 in amino acids: CASSLGSGTSIHYYNEQFF. In nucleotides, the CDR3 is TGTGCCAGCAGCTTAGGTAGTGGGACTAGTATCCATTATTACAATGAGCAGTTCTTC.